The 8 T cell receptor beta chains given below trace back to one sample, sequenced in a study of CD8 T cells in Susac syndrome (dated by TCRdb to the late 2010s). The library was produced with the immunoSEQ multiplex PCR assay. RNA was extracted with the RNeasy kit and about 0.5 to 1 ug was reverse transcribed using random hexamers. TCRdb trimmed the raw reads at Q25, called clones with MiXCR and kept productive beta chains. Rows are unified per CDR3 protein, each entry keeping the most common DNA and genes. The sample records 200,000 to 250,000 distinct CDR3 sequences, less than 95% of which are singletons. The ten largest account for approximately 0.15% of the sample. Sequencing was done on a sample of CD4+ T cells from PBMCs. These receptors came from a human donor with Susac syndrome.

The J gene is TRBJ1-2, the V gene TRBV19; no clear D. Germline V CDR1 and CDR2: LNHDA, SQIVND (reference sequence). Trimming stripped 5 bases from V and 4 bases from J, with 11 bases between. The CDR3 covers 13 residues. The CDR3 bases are TGTGCCAGTAGTGAACCCAGAGTCTATGGCTACACCTTC. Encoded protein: CASSEPRVYGYTF.

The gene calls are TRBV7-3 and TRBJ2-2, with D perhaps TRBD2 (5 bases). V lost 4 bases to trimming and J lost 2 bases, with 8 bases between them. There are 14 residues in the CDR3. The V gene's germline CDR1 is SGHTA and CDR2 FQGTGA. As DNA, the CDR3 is TGTGCCAGCAGCTCCCGACTAAACACCGGGGAGCTGTTTTTT. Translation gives CASSSRLNTGELFF.

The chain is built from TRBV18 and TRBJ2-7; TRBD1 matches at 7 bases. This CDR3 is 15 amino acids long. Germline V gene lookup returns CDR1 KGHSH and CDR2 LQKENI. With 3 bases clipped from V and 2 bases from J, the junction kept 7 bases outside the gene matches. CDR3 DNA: TGTGCCAGCTCACCCTCCGGGACAGTTACCTACGAGCAGTACTTC. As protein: CASSPSGTVTYEQYF.

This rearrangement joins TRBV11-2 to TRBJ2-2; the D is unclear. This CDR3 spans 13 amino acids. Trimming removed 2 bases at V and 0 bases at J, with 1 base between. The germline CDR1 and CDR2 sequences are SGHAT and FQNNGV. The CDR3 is CASSLTNTGELFF. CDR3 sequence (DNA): TGTGCCAGCAGCTTAACGAACACCGGGGAGCTGTTTTTT.

This CDR3 reads CASSQDETDNSPLHF. CDR3 in DNA: TGTGCCAGCAGCCAAGATGAGACAGATAATTCACCCCTCCACTTT. The chain links TRBV3-1 to TRBJ1-6; the D gene is possibly TRBD1 (5 bases). V was pared by 0 bases and J by 5 bases, with 8 bases between. CDR3 length: 15 amino acids. Germline V gene sequence: CDR1 LGHDT, CDR2 YNNKEL (reference sequence). The variable domain in full, completed from reference TRBV3-1 and TRBJ1-6, reads DTAVSQTPKYLVTQMGNDKSIKCEQNLGHDTMYWYKQDSKKFLKIMFSYNNKELIINETVPNRFSPKSPDKAHLNLHINSLELGDSAVYFCASSQDETDNSPLHFGNGTRLTVT.

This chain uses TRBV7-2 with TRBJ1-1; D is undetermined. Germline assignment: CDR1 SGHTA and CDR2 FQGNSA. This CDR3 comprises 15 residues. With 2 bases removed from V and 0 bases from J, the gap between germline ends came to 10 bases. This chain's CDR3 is CASSLYAEMNTEAFF. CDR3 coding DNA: TGTGCCAGCAGCTTATATGCAGAAATGAACACTGAAGCTTTCTTT. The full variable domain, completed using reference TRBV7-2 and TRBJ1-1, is GAGVSQSPSNKVTEKGKDVELRCDPISGHTALYWYRQSLGQGLEFLIYFQGNSAPDKSGLPSDRFSAERTGGSVSTLTIQRTQQEDSAVYLCASSLYAEMNTEAFFGQGTRLTVV.

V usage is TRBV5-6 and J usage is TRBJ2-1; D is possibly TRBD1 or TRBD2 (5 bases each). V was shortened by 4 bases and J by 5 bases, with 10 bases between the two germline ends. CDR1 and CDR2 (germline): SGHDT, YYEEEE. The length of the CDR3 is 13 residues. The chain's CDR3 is CASSTGPNNEQFF. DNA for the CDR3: TGTGCCAGCAGCACGGGACCCAACAATGAGCAGTTCTTC. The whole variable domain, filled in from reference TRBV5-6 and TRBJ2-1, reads DAGVTQSPTHLIKTRGQQVTLRCSPKSGHDTVSWYQQALGQGPQFIFQYYEEEERQRGNFPDRFSGHQFPNYSSELNVNALLLGDSALYLCASSTGPNNEQFFGPGTRLTVL.

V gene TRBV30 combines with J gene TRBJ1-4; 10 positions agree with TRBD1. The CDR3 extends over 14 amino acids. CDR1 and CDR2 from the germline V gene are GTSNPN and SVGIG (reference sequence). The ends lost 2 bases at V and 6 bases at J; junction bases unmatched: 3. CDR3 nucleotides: TGTGCCTGGAGTTCGACAGGGGGCGATGAAAAACTGTTTTTT. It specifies CAWSSTGGDEKLFF.